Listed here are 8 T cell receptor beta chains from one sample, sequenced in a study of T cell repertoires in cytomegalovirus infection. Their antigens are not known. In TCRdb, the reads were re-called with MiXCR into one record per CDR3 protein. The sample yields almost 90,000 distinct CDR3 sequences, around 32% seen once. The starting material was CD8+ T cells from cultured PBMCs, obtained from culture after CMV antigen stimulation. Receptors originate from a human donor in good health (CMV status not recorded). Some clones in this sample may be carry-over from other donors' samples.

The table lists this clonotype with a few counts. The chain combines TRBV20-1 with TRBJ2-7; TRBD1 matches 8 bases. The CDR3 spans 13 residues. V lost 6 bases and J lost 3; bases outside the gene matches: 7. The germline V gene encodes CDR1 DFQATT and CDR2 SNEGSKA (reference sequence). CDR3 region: CSARGQAIYEQYF. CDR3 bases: TGCAGTGCGAGGGGACAGGCGATCTACGAGCAGTACTTC.

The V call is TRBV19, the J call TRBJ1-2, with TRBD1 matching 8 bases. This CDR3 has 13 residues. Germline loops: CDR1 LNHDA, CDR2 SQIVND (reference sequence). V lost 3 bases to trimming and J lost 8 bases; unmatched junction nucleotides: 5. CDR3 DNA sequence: TGTGCCAGTAGTATTGACAGGGGAGCGGGCTACACCTTC. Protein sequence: CASSIDRGAGYTF. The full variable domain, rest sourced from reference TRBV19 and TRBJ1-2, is DGGITQSPKYLFRKEGQNVTLSCEQNLNHDAMYWYRQDPGQGLRLIYYSQIVNDFQKGDIAEGYSVSREKKESFPLTVTSAQKNPTAFYLCASSIDRGAGYTFGSGTRLTVV.

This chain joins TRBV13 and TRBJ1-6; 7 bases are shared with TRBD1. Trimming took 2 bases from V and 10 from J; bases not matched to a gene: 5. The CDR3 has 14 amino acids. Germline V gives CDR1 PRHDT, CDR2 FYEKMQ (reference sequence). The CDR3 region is CASSLRGLNSPLHF. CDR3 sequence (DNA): TGTGCCAGCAGCTTAAGGGGGCTCAACTCACCCCTCCACTTT.

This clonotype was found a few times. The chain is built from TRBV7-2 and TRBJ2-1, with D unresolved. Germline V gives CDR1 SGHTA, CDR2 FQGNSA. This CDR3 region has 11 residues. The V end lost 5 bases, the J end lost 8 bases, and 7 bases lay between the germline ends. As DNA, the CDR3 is TGTGCCAGCAGCCCGAACGATGAGCAGTTCTTC. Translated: CASSPNDEQFF.

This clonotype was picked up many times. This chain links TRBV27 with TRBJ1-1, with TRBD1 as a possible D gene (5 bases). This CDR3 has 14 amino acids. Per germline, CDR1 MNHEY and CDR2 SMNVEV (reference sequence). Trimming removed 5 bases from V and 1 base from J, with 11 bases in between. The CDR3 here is CASSPLGENTEAFF. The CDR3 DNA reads TGTGCCAGCAGTCCCCTAGGGGAGAACACTGAAGCTTTCTTT.

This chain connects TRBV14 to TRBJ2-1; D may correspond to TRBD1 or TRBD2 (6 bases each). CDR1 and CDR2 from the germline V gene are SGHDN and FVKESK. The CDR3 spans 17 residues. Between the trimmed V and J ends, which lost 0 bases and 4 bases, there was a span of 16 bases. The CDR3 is CASSQDRPGATYNEQFF. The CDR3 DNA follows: TGTGCCAGCAGCCAAGATAGGCCGGGGGCAACTTACAATGAGCAGTTCTTC.

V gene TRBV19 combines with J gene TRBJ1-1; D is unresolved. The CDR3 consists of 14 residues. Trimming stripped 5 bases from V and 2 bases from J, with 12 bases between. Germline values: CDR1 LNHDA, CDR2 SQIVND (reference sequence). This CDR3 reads CASSGLGKNTEAFF. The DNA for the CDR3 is TGTGCCAGTAGTGGGCTTGGGAAAAACACTGAAGCTTTCTTT.

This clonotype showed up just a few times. CDR3 region: CASKTGISGANVLTF. As DNA, the CDR3 is TGTGCCAGTAAAACAGGGATCTCTGGGGCCAACGTCCTGACTTTC. This sequence joins TRBV19 and TRBJ2-6; D possibly corresponds to TRBD1 (6 bases). The ends were cut back, 7 bases at V and 0 bases at J, with 10 bases in the middle. The CDR3 is 15 amino acids. Per the germline V gene, CDR1 is LNHDA and CDR2 is SQIVND (reference sequence).